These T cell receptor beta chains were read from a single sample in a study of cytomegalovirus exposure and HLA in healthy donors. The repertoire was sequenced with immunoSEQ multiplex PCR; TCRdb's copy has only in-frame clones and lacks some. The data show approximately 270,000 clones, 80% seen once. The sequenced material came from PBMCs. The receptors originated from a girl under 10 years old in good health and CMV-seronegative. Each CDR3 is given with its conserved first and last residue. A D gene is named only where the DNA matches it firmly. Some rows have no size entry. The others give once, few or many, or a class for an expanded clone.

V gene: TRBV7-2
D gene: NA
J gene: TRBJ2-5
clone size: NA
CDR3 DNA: TGTGCCAGCAGCTTAAGCCTGGGGGCCTGGGAGACCCAGTACTTC
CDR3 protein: CASSLSLGAWETQYF

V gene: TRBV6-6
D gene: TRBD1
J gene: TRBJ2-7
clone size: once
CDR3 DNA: TGTGCCAGCAGTCCTAGGACAGGGTCTATCCCCTACGAGCAGTACTTC
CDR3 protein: CASSPRTGSIPYEQYF

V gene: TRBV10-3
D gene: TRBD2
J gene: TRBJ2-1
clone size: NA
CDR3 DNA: TGTGCCATCAGTGGTAACACGGGACTACAATCCAATGAGCAGTTCTTC
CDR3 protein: CAISGNTGLQSNEQFF

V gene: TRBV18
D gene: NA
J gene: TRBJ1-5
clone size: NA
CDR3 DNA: TGTGCCAGCTCAAGTTCTTTGCAGGGGCCCCAGCATTTT
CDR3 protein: CASSSSLQGPQHF

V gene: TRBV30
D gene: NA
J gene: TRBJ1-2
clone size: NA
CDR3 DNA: TGTGCCTGGAGTCACGGACAGATCTATGGCTACACCTTC
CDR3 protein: CAWSHGQIYGYTF

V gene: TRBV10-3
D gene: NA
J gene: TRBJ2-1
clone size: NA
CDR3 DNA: TGTGCCACCTCTTGGGCGGGGGCGGAATACAATGAGCAGTTCTTC
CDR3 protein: CATSWAGAEYNEQFF

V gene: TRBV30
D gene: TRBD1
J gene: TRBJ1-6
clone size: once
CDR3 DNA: TGTGCCTGGAGTGCACCGAACAGGGGGCTCGGGAATTCACCCCTCCACTTT
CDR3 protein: CAWSAPNRGLGNSPLHF

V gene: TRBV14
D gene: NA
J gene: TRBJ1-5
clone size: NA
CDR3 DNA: TGTGCCAGCAGCCAAGATAGAGAGCAGCCCCAGCATTTT
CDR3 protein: CASSQDREQPQHF

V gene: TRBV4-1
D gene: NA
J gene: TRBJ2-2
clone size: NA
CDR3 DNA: TGCGCCAGCAGCTATGTAGGGGGGGACACCGGGGAGCTGTTTTTT
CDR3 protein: CASSYVGGDTGELFF

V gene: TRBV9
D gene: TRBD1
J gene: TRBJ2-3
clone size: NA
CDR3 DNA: TGTGCCAGCAGCCCAGGGGGATCTAGCACAGATACGCAGTATTTT
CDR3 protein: CASSPGGSSTDTQYF

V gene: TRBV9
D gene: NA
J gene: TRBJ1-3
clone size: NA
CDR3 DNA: TGTGCCAGCAGCGGAAGCAGGCAGGCTTACTCTGGAAACACCATATATTTT
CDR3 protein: CASSGSRQAYSGNTIYF

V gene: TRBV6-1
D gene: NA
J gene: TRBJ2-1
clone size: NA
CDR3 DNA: TGTGCCAGCAGTGAAGACACCATGCGGACAGCGACTCCCTCCTACAATGAGCAGTTCTTC
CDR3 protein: CASSEDTMRTATPSYNEQFF

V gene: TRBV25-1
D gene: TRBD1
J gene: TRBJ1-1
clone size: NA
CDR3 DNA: TGTGCCAGCAGTGGACAGGGGGCGTCGGAAGCTTTCTTT
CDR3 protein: CASSGQGASEAFF

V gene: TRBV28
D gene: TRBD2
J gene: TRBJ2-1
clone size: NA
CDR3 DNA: TGTGCCAGCAGTTCCCCCGGCGGGGGATCCTACAATGAGCAGTTCTTC
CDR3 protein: CASSSPGGGSYNEQFF

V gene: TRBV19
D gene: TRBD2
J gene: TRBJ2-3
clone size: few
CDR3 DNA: TGTGCCAGTAGTAGCGGGAGGTCAGTAGATACGCAGTATTTT
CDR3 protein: CASSSGRSVDTQYF

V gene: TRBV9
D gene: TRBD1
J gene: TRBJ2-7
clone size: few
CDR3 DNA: TGTGCCAGCAGCGAGGACAGGGGAACCTACGAGCAGTACTTC
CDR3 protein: CASSEDRGTYEQYF

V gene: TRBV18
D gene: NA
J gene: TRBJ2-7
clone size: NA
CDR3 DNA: TGTGCCAGCTCACCTCCCTTGGGGCTCGGTGGCAGCCGGGCCCCCTACGAGCAGTACTTC
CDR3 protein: CASSPPLGLGGSRAPYEQYF

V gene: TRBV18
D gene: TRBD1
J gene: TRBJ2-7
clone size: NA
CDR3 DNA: TGTGCCAGCTCACCACCGATGGGACAGGGCTACGAGCAGTACTTC
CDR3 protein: CASSPPMGQGYEQYF

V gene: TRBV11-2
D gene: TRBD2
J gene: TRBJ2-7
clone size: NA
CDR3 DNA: TGTGCCAGCAGCTGGGCGGGCGGGACTAGCGGGATCCCCTCCTACGAGCAGTACTTC
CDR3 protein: CASSWAGGTSGIPSYEQYF

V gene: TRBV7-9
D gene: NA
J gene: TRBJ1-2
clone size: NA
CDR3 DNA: TGTGCCAGCGTTAAGGAGAACTATGGCTACACCTTC
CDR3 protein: CASVKENYGYTF

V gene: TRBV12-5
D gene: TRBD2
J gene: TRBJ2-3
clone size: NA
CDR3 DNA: TGTGCTAGTGGTTTGGGCCCTAGACTAGCTGATGATACGCAGTATTTT
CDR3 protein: CASGLGPRLADDTQYF